The T cell receptor beta chain described here comes from a study of T cell responses to AZD1222 COVID-19 vaccine. This CDR3 is 19 amino acids long. The germline V gene encodes CDR1 MGHRA and CDR2 YSYEKL. V was trimmed by 0 bases and J by 0 bases, leaving 19 bases between them. TCRdb's table, derived via immunoSEQ multiplex PCR, lists solely in-frame clones and lacks some. The sample consists of approximately 61,000 clones, roughly four fifths of them appearing once. The receptor comes from an adult who received the AZD1222 COVID-19 vaccine. The V call is TRBV4-1, the J call TRBJ2-3; tentative D call: TRBD2 (6 bases). The sample in question was peripheral blood, obtained 28 days after the second AZD1222 dose. The CDR3 DNA is TGCGCCAGCAGCCAAGAAGGTGGGTCGGGTAGCGGAAGCACAGATACGCAGTATTTT. Its protein product is CASSQEGGSGSGSTDTQYF.